This TCR beta chain was found in a study of blood T cell repertoires in COVID-19. Libraries were prepared by immunoSEQ multiplex PCR; TCRdb keeps only in-frame clonotypes and omits some of them. The sample carries 89,000 or so clones, around 85% recorded once. V shed 9 bases and J shed 0 bases, with 8 bases lying between them. Germline CDR1 SGHAT, CDR2 FQDESV (reference sequence). The CDR3 extends over 12 amino acids. Input material: peripheral blood. This clonotype originated in a human donor in a cohort sampled during active COVID-19. The genes are TRBV11-1 and TRBJ1-1; D not certain. This CDR3 reads CASTRLNTEAFF. The CDR3, as DNA: TGTGCCAGTACTCGGTTGAACACTGAAGCTTTCTTT. Looking up the rest from reference TRBV11-1 and TRBJ1-1 gives the full variable domain: EAEVAQSPRYKITEKSQAVAFWCDPISGHATLYWYRQILGQGPELLVQFQDESVVDDSQLPKDRFSAERLKGVDSTLKIQPAELGDSAMYLCASTRLNTEAFFGQGTRLTVV.